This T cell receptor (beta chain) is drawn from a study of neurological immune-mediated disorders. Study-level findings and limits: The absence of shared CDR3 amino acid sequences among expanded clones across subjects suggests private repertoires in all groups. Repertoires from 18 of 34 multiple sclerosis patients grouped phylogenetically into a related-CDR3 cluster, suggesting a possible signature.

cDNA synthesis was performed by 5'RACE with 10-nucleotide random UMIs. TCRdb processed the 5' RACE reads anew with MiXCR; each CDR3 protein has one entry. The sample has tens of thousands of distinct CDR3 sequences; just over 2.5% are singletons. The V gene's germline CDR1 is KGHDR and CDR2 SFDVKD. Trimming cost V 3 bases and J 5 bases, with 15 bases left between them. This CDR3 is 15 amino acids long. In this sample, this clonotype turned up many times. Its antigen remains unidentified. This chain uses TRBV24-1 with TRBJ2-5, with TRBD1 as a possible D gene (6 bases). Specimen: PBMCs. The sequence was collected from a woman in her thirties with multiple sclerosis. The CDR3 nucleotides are TGTGCCACCAGTGATAGTACAGGGCCTGGGGAGACCCAGTACTTC. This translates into CATSDSTGPGETQYF.